This T cell receptor beta chain was recovered during a study of blood T cell repertoires in COVID-19. Generated by immunoSEQ multiplex PCR, the TCRdb table keeps only in-frame clones and is missing some. Among roughly 150,000 clones listed, around 84% were seen once. Germline CDR1 reads MGHRA; CDR2 reads YSYEKL. The CDR3 has 18 amino acids. With V trimmed by 3 bases and J by 8 bases, 16 bases remained unmatched. This TCR was sampled from a man in his fifties or sixties who had recovered from COVID-19. The sequencing input was PBMCs or T cells enriched from blood (not recorded which). The chain employs TRBV4-1 and TRBJ2-3, with TRBD2 matching over 11 bases. CDR3 region: CASSHQAGSGGARGTQYF. The CDR3 DNA is TGCGCCAGCAGCCACCAGGCGGGTAGCGGGGGGGCCCGGGGTACGCAGTATTTT.